This record looks at one T cell receptor beta chain sequence and its context. This entry belongs to a study of OX40 agonist ivuxolimab in advanced cancers. For the study at large: Ivuxolimab, an antibody acting as an agonist of OX40 (CD134), was used to treat patients.

The repertoire was sequenced with immunoSEQ multiplex PCR; TCRdb's copy has only in-frame clones and lacks some. The repertoire holds about 79,000 clones, with less than 90% as singletons. V was clipped by 5 bases and J by 5 bases; unmatched bases: 7. The CDR3 is made up of 15 amino acids. The germline gives CDR1 SEHNR, CDR2 FQNEAQ (reference sequence). The TCR originated in an adult with an advanced solid tumor such as melanoma, head and neck, liver or kidney cancer. The J gene is TRBJ2-3, the V gene TRBV7-9; 10 nucleotides line up with TRBD1. Source: CD4+ or CD8+ T cells sorted from blood, taken in a trial of the OX40 agonist ivuxolimab. The DNA of the CDR3 is TGTGCCAGCAGCGGGACAGGGGCCGGGGGAGATACGCAGTATTTT. This encodes CASSGTGAGGDTQYF. The full variable domain, its missing parts supplied by reference TRBV7-9 and TRBJ2-3, is DTGVSQNPRHKITKRGQNVTFRCDPISEHNRLYWYRQTLGQGPEFLTYFQNEAQLEKSRLLSDRFSAERPKGSFSTLEIQRTEQGDSAMYLCASSGTGAGGDTQYFGPGTRLTVL.